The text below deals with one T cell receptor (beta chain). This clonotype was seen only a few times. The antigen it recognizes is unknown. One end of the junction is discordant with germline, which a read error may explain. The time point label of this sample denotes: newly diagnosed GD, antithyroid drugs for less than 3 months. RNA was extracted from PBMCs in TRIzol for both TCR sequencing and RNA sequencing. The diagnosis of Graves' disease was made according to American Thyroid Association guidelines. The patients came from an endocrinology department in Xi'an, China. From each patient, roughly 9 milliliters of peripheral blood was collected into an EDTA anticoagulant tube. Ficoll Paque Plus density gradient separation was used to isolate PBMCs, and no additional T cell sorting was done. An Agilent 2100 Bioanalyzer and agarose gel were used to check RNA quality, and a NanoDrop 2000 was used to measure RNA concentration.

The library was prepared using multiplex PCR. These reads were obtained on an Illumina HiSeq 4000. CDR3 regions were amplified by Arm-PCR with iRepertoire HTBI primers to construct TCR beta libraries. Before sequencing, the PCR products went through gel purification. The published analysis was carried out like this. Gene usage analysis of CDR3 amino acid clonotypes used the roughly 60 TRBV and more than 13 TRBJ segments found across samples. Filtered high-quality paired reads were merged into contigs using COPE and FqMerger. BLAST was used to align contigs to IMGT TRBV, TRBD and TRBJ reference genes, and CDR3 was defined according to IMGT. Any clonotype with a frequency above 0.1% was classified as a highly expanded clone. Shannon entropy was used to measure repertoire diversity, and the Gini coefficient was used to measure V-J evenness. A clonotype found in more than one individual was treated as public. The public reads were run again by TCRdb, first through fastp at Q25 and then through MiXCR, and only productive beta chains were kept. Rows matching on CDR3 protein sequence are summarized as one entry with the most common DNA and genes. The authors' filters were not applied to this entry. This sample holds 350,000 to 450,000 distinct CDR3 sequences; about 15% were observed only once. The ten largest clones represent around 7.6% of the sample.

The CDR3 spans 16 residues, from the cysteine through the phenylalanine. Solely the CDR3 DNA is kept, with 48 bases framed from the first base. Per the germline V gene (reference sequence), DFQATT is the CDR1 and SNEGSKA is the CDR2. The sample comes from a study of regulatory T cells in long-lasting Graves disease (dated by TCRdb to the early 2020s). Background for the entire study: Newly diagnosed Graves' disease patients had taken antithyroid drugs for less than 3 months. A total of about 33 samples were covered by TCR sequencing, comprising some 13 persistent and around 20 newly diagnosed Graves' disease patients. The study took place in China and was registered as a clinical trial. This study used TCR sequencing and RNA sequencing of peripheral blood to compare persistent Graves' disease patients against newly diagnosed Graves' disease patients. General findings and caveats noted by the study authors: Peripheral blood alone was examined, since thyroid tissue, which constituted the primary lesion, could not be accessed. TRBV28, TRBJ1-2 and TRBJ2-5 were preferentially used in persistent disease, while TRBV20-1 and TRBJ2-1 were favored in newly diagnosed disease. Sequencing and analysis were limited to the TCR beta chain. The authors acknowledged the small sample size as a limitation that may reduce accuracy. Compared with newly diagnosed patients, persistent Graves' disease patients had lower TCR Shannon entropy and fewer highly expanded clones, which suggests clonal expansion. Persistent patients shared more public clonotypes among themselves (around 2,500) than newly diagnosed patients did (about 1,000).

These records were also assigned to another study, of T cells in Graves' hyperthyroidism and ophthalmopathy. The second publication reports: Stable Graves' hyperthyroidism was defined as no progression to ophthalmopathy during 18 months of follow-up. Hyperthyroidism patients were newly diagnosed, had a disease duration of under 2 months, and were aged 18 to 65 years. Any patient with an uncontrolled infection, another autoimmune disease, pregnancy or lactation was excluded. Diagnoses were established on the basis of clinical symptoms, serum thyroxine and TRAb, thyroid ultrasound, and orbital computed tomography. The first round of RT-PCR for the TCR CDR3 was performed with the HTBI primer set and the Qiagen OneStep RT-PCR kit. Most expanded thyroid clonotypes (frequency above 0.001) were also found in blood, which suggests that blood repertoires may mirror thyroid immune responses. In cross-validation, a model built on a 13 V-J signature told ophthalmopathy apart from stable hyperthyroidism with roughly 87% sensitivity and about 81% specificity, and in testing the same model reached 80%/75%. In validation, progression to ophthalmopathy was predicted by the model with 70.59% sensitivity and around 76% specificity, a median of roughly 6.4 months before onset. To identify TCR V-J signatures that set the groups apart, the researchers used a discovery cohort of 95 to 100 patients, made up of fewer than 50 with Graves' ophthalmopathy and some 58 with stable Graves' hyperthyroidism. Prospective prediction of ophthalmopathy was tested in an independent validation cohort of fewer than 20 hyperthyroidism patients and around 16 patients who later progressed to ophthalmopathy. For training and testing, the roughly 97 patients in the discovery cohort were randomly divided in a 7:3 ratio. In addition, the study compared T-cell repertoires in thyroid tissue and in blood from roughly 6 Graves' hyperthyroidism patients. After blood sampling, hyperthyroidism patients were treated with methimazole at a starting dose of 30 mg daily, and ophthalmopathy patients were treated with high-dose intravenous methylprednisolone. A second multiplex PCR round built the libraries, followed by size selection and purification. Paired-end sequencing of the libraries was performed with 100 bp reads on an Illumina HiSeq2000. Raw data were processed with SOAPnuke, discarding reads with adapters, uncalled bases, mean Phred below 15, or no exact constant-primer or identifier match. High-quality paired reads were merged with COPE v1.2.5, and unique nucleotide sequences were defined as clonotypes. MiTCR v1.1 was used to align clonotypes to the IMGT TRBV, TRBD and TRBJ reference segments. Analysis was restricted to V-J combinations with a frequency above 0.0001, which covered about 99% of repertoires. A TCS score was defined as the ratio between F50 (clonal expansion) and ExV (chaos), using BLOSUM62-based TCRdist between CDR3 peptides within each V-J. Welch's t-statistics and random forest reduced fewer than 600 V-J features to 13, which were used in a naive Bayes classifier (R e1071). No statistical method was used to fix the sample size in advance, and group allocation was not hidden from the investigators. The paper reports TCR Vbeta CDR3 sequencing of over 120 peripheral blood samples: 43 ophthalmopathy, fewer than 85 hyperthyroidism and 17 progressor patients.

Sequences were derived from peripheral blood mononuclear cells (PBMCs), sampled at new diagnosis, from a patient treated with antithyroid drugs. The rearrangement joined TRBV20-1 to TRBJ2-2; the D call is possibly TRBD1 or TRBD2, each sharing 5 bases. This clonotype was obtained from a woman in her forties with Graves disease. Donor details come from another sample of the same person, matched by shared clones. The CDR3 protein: CSARAVRDGITGKLFF. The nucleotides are TGCAGTGCTAGAGCCGTACGGGACGGAATTACCGGGAAGCTGTTTTTT.